This entry describes one T cell receptor beta chain. Its antigen is currently unknown. These data originate in a study of cytotoxic CD8 clonotypes in ibrutinib-treated CLL. Regarding the study as a whole: Public clonotypes, rarely seen, contracted or held steady on treatment. Clonality measured at baseline exceeded age-matched healthy donors, tracking circulating CD8+ T-cell counts.

V was clipped by 6 bases and J by 0 bases, with 12 bases between them. The CDR3 covers 15 residues. Germline CDR1 is MDHEN and CDR2 is SYDVKM. Deep sequencing aimed at 1 in 200,000 to 1 in 1 million T cells' resolution. The repertoire was sequenced with immunoSEQ multiplex PCR; TCRdb's copy has only in-frame clones and lacks some. The sample consists of fewer than 35,000 clones, roughly 85% of them appearing once. The rearrangement uses TRBV28 and TRBJ2-1; D gene ambiguous. The receptor's source is a human donor with chronic lymphocytic leukemia. The material sequenced was PBMCs, taken after 24 months of ibrutinib treatment. The CDR3 is CASRADPYSYNEQFF. Here the CDR3 DNA reads TGTGCCAGCAGGGCCGATCCTTACTCCTACAATGAGCAGTTCTTC.